This T cell receptor (beta chain) was sequenced in a study of blood T cell repertoires in COVID-19. V lost 0 bases and J lost 8, with 11 bases in between. Germline-derived CDR1 and CDR2 are SGHNT and YYREEE (reference sequence). This CDR3 has 13 residues. Generated by immunoSEQ multiplex PCR, the TCRdb table keeps only in-frame clones and is missing some. The profile shows some 670,000 clones, 75% to 90% of them singletons. The rearrangement links TRBV5-4 to TRBJ1-2; maybe TRBD1 (6 bases). The sequencing sample was made of peripheral blood. The receptor's source is a woman under 30 with acute or convalescent COVID-19. In nucleotides, the CDR3 is TGTGCCAGCAGCTTGGGCGGGGGCAGGGGCTACACCTTC. This translates into CASSLGGGRGYTF.